The sequence of this T cell receptor (beta chain) was determined in a study of T cell repertoires in cytomegalovirus infection. On the study more broadly: Both a matching HLA type and CMV infection were indicated by public TCR beta signatures.

This CDR3 is 15 amino acids long. CDR1 is SGHAT and CDR2 is FQNNGV in the germline V gene. Trimming pared 1 base from V and 4 bases from J, leaving 11 bases between. TCRdb itself ran the reads through MiXCR, one entry per CDR3 protein. The data hold some 800,000 distinct CDR3 sequences, with 25% to 30% observed a single time. Study outcomes and limitations: The cumulative frequency of public TCR beta families distinguished individuals who carried CMV together with the relevant HLA. HLA-C-restricted TCR beta clonotypes specific for CMV led the ex vivo response.

Only a few counts were recorded for this clonotype. Its antigen is undetermined. The sequences come from cultured CD8+ T cells from PBMCs, collected from culture after CMV antigen stimulation. The V call is TRBV11-2, the J call TRBJ1-5; a weak D match, TRBD1 (5 bases). The receptor's source is a human donor in good health (CMV status not recorded). Some clones in this sample may be carry-over from other donors' samples. CDR3 protein: CASSLGPGLNQPQHF. The CDR3 DNA reads as TGTGCCAGCAGCTTAGGGCCGGGGCTAAATCAGCCCCAGCATTTT.